These 14 T cell receptor beta chains share one sample of origin, sequenced in a study of CD4+ T cells in melanoma. Profiling relied on immunoSEQ multiplex PCR, and the TCRdb table lists in-frame clones only, not all of them. The profile shows roughly 60,000 clones, more than 60% of them singletons. The source material was tumor tissue. All receptors come from a human donor with melanoma.

The V gene is TRBV5-1, the J gene TRBJ2-7; maybe TRBD2 (7 bases). Trimming left V 0 bases short and J 2 bases short, with 9 bases between. Germline V lookup: CDR1 SGHRS, CDR2 YFSETQ. The CDR3 runs to 14 residues. The CDR3 is CASSLVGGAYEQYF. CDR3 nucleotide sequence: TGCGCCAGCAGCTTGGTAGGGGGGGCCTACGAGCAGTACTTC.

The chain employs TRBV5-5 and TRBJ2-7, with D possibly TRBD1 on 6 matching bases. With 3 bases removed from V and 2 bases from J, the gap between germline ends came to 21 bases. In germline, CDR1 is SGHKS, CDR2 YYEKEE (reference sequence). CDR3 length equals 17 residues. CDR3 nucleotide sequence: TGTGCCAGCAGCTCGGGGACCACCGGGACACGAACCTACGAGCAGTACTTC. Amino acids: CASSSGTTGTRTYEQYF. The variable domain in full, completed from reference TRBV5-5 and TRBJ2-7, reads DAGVTQSPTHLIKTRGQQVTLRCSPISGHKSVSWYQQVLGQGPQFIFQYYEKEERGRGNFPDRFSARQFPNYSSELNVNALLLGDSALYLCASSSGTTGTRTYEQYFGPGTRLTVT.

This clone is deemed medium-sized. This rearrangement joins TRBV7-2 to TRBJ1-1, with 9 bases identical to TRBD1. CDR3 size: 15 residues. Germline V CDR1 and CDR2: SGHTA, FQGNSA. The trim removed 5 bases at V and 1 base at J, leaving 5 bases unmatched. CDR3 sequence: CASSQGDRENTEAFF. The CDR3 DNA reads as TGTGCCAGCAGCCAGGGGGACAGGGAGAACACTGAAGCTTTCTTT.

The rearrangement uses TRBV6-6 and TRBJ2-2, with a weak D call TRBD1 (6 bases). The germline V gene encodes CDR1 MNHNY and CDR2 SVGAGI (reference sequence). The ends were cut back, 6 bases at V and 1 base at J, with 9 bases in the middle. The CDR3 contains 14 residues. CDR3 protein: CASRRQVNTGELFF. For the CDR3, the DNA is TGTGCCAGCAGGAGACAGGTGAACACCGGGGAGCTGTTTTTT.

The chain is built from TRBV7-9 and TRBJ2-7, with a possible D match to TRBD1 (6 bases). This CDR3 has 15 residues. Germline V gene lookup returns CDR1 SEHNR and CDR2 FQNEAQ (reference sequence). V was shortened by 5 bases and J by 3 bases, with 17 bases between the two germline ends. CDR3: CASSPRPGVGYEQYF. CDR3 nucleotides: TGTGCCAGCAGCCCCCGCCCAGGGGTAGGCTACGAGCAGTACTTC.

Points on this clone: A read error is possible here, since a much larger clone lies one base away. This chain links TRBV5-6 with TRBJ1-2; perhaps TRBD1 as D (6 bases). CDR1 and CDR2 (germline): SGHDT, YYEEEE. The CDR3 has 12 residues. The germline V and J ends were trimmed by 4 bases and 3 bases, with 7 bases remaining between them. The CDR3 DNA is TGTGCCAGCAGCCCAGGGGACTATGGCTACACCTTC. It translates to CASSPGDYGYTF.

The V gene is TRBV6-5, the J gene TRBJ1-6; 9 positions match TRBD1. The CDR3 is 14 residues long. In germline, CDR1 is MNHEY, CDR2 SVGAGI. V shed 2 bases, J shed 9 bases, and the junction held 2 bases outside the gene matches. The CDR3 DNA follows: TGTGCCAGCAGTTACACAGGGGGCGCTTCACCCCTCCACTTT. Translation gives CASSYTGGASPLHF.

V and J are TRBV7-2 and TRBJ1-2; D uncertain. Deletions cut 0 bases from V and 2 bases from J, with 4 bases between. The CDR3 has 13 residues. Germline V gene data show CDR1 as SGHTA and CDR2 as FQGNSA. CDR3 sequence reads: CASSLAQNYGYTF. The CDR3 coding sequence is TGTGCCAGCAGCTTAGCACAGAACTATGGCTACACCTTC.

The rearrangement joins TRBV7-2 to TRBJ2-7; D may correspond to TRBD1 or TRBD2 (6 bases each). The CDR3 is made up of 15 amino acids. Germline lookup yields CDR1 SGHTA and CDR2 FQGNSA. V was pared by 1 base and J by 4 bases, with 14 bases between. Written as DNA, the CDR3 is TGTGCCAGCAGCTTAGTCTCGGGGGCGGGTTACGAGCAGTACTTC. As protein: CASSLVSGAGYEQYF.

V usage is TRBV7-9 and J usage is TRBJ2-7; TRBD1 matches at 8 bases. The V segment lost 4 bases and the J segment 6 bases; nucleotides outside the gene matches: 11. This CDR3 has 15 amino acids. In germline, CDR1 is SEHNR, CDR2 FQNEAQ (reference sequence). The CDR3 DNA follows: TGTGCCAGCAGCTCTCATCGACAGGGGCGGACCGAGCAGTACTTC. Translating it yields CASSSHRQGRTEQYF.

This clone was seen many times. The chain combines TRBV14 with TRBJ2-2; TRBD2 is a possible D gene (6 bases). This CDR3 is built from 16 residues. V lost 6 bases and J 9 bases, leaving 23 bases between the germline ends. Germline V gene data show CDR1 as SGHDN and CDR2 as FVKESK. CDR3 nucleotides: TGTGCCAGCAGTCAACAAACGAGACGGGGAGGCAGGGAGCTGTTTTTT. Amino acids: CASSQQTRRGGRELFF.

This clone appeared a single time. This chain connects TRBV5-1 to TRBJ1-6; 8 bases align to TRBD1. The germline CDR1 and CDR2 sequences are SGHRS and YFSETQ. After removal of 3 bases from V and 10 bases from J, the junction contained 9 bases not matched to a gene. This CDR3 has 15 residues. CDR3 loop: CASSSRTGLGSPLHF. CDR3 bases: TGCGCCAGCAGCTCCCGGACAGGGCTCGGCTCACCCCTCCACTTT.

A word on this clone: A read error may produce the germline difference seen at one junction end. V is TRBV7-7 and J is TRBJ1-5; 9 bases are a match to TRBD1. The CDR3 is 18 amino acids. Germline V gene sequence: CDR1 SSHAT, CDR2 FNYEAQ (reference sequence). CDR3 in DNA: TGTGCTAGCAGCTTAGGCGCGGAACAGGGGGCGCGAGGTCAGCCCCAGCATTTT. It is translated as CASSLGAEQGARGQPQHF.

V gene TRBV7-2 combines with J gene TRBJ1-5, with D perhaps TRBD1 (5 bases). This CDR3 contains 15 residues. Germline V CDR1 and CDR2: SGHTA, FQGNSA. The V and J ends lost 2 bases and 2 bases respectively, with 10 bases between them. The CDR3 loop is CASSLRGSGNQPQHF. The CDR3 DNA reads as TGTGCCAGCAGCTTAAGGGGATCGGGCAATCAGCCCCAGCATTTT.